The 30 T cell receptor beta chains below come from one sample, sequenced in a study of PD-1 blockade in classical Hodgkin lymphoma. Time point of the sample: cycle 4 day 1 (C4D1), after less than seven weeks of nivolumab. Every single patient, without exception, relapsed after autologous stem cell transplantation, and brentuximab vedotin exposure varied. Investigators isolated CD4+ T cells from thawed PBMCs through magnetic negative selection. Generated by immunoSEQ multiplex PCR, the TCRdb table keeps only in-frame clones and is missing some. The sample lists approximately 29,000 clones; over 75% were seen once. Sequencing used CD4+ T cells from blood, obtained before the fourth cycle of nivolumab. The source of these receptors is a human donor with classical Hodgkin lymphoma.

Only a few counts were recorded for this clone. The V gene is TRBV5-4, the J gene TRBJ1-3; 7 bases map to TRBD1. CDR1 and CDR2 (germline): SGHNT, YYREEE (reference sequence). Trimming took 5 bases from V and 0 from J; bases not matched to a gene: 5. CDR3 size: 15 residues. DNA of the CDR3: TGTGCCAGCAGTCCGGGACAGCGCTCTGGAAACACCATATATTTT. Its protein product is CASSPGQRSGNTIYF.

Here the CDR3 reads CASSTLGGGEAKNIQYF. The CDR3 DNA sequence: TGTGCCAGCAGCACCCTGGGGGGGGGTGAAGCCAAAAACATTCAGTACTTC. The chain recombines TRBV4-2 with TRBJ2-4; TRBD2 aligns across 7 bases. CDR1 is LGHNA and CDR2 is YNFKEQ in the germline V gene. The length of the CDR3 is 17 residues. V was clipped by 5 bases and J by 0 bases; unmatched bases: 10.

The CDR3 region has the DNA TGCGCCAGCAGCCAACACACCGACCGGGTTGGGGCCAACGTCCTGACTTTC. It specifies CASSQHTDRVGANVLTF. The chain carries TRBV4-1 and TRBJ2-6, with no clear D. The germline V and J ends were trimmed by 2 bases and 3 bases, with 14 bases remaining between them. The CDR3 consists of 17 residues. Germline-derived CDR1 and CDR2 are MGHRA and YSYEKL.

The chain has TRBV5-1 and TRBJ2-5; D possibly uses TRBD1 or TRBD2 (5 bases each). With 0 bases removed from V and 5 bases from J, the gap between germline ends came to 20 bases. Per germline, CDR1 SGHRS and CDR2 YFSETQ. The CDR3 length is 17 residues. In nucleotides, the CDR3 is TGCGCCAGCAGCTTGGCCCAGACTGGGGCTAGCTTCGAGACCCAGTACTTC. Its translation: CASSLAQTGASFETQYF.

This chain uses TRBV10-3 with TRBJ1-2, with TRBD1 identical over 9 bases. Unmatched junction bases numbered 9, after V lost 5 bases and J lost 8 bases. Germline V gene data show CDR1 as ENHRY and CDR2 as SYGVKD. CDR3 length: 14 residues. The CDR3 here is CAISRSDRGEGYTF. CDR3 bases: TGTGCCATCAGTAGATCCGACAGGGGGGAGGGCTACACCTTC.

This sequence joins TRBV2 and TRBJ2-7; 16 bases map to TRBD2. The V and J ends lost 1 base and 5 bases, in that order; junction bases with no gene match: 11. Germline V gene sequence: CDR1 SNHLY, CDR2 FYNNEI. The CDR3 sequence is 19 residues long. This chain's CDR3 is CASSEGRWGTSGRDHEQYF. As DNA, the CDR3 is TGTGCCAGCAGTGAAGGAAGGTGGGGGACTAGCGGGAGGGACCACGAGCAGTACTTC.

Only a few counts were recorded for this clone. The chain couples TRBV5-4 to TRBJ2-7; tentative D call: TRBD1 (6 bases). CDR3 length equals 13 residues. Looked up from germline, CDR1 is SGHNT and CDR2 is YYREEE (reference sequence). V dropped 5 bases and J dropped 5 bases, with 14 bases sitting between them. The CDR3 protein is CASRPGHLDEQYF. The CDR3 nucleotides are TGTGCCAGCAGACCGGGACATCTTGACGAGCAGTACTTC. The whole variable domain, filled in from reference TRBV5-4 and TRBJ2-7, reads ETGVTQSPTHLIKTRGQQVTLRCSSQSGHNTVSWYQQALGQGPQFIFQYYREEENGRGNFPPRFSGLQFPNYSSELNVNALELDDSALYLCASRPGHLDEQYFGPGTRLTVT.

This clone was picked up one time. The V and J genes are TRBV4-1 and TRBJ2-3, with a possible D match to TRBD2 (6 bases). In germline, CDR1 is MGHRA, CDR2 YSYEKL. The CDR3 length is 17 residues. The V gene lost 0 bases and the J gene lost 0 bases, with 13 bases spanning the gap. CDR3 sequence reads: CASSQDKLAASTDTQYF. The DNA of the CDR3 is TGCGCCAGCAGCCAAGATAAACTAGCAGCTAGCACAGATACGCAGTATTTT.

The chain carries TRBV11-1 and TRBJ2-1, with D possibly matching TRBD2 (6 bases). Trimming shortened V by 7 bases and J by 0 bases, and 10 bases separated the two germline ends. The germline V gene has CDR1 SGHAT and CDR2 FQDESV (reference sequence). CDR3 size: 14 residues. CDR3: CASKVADSYNEQFF. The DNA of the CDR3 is TGTGCCAGCAAGGTAGCGGACTCCTACAATGAGCAGTTCTTC.

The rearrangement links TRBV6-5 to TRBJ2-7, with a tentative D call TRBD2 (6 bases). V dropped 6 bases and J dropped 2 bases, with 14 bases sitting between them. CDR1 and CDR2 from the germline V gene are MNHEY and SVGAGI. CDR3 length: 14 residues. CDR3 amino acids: CASSPGLWPYEQYF. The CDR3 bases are TGTGCCAGCAGCCCCGGACTATGGCCCTACGAGCAGTACTTC.

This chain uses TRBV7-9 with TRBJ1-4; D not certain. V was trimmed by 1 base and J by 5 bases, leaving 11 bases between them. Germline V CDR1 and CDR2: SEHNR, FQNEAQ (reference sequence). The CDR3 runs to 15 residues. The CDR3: CASSLGGANNEKLFF. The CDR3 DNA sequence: TGTGCCAGCAGCTTAGGCGGAGCGAACAATGAAAAACTGTTTTTT.

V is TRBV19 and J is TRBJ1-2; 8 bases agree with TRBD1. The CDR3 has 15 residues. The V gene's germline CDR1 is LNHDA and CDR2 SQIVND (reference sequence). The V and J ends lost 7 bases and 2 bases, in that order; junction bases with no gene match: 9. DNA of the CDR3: TGTGCCAGTACGACCAATCAGGGGGCGAACTATGGCTACACCTTC. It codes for CASTTNQGANYGYTF.

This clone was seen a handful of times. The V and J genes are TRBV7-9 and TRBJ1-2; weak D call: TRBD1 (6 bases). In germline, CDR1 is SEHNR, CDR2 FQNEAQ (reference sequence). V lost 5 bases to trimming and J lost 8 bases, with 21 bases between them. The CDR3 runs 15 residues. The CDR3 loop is CASSPLSGGGHGYTF. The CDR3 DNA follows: TGTGCCAGCAGCCCGCTTTCGGGGGGCGGCCACGGCTACACCTTC.

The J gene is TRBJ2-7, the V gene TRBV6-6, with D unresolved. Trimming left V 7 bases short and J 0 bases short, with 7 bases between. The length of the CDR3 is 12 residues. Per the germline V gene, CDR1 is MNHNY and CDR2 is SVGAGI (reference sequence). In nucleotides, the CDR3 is TGTGCCAGCAATAGCATCTCCTACGAGCAGTACTTC. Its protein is CASNSISYEQYF.

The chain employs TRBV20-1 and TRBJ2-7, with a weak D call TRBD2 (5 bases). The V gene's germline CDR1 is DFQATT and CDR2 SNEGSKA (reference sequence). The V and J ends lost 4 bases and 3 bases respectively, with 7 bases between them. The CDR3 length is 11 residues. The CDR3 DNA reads TGCAGTGCTAAACGGGGCTACGAGCAGTACTTC. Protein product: CSAKRGYEQYF.

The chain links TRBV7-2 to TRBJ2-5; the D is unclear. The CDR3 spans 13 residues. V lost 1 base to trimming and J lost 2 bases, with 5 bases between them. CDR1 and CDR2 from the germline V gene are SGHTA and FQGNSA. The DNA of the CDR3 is TGTGCCAGCAGCTTAGTCGGACAAGAGACCCAGTACTTC. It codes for CASSLVGQETQYF. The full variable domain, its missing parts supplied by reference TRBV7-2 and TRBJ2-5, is GAGVSQSPSNKVTEKGKDVELRCDPISGHTALYWYRQSLGQGLEFLIYFQGNSAPDKSGLPSDRFSAERTGGSVSTLTIQRTQQEDSAVYLCASSLVGQETQYFGPGTRLLVL.

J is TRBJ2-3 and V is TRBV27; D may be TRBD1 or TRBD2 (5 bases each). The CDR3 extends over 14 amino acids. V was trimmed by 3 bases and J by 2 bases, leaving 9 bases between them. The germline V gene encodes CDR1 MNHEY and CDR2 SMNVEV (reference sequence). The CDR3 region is CASSFVGDTDTQYF. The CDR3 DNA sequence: TGTGCCAGCAGTTTCGTGGGGGACACAGATACGCAGTATTTT.

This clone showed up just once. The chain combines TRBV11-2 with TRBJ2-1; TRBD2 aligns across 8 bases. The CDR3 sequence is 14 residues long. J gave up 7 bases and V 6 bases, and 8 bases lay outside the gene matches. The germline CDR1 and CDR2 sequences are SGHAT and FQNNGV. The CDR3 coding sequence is TGTGCCAGCAGTACCTTCGGGGGGGAGAATGAGCAGTTCTTC. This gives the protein CASSTFGGENEQFF.

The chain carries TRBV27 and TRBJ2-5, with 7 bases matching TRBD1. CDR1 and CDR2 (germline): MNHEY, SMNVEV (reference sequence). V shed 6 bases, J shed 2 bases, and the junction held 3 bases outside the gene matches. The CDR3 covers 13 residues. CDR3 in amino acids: CASRRTGQETQYF. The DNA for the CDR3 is TGTGCCAGCAGGAGGACAGGACAAGAGACCCAGTACTTC.

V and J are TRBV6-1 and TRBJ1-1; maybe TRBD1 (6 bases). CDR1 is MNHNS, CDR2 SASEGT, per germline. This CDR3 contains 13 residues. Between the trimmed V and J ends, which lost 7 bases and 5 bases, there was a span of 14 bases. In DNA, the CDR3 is TGTGCCAGCAAACAGGACAGTGGGACTGAAGCTTTCTTT. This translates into CASKQDSGTEAFF.

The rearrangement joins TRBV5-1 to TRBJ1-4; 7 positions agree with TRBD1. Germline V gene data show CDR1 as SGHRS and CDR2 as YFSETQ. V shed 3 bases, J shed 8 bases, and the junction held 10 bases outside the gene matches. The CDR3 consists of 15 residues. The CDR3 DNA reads TGCGCCAGCAGCTCCACAGGGGCGCCGGGGGAAAAACTGTTTTTT. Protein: CASSSTGAPGEKLFF.

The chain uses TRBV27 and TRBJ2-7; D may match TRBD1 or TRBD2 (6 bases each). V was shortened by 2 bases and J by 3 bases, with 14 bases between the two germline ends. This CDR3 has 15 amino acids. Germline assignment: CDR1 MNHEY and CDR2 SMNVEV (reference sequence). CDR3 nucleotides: TGTGCCAGCAGTTTAGGGGGGCAACTAGACTACGAGCAGTACTTC. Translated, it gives CASSLGGQLDYEQYF.

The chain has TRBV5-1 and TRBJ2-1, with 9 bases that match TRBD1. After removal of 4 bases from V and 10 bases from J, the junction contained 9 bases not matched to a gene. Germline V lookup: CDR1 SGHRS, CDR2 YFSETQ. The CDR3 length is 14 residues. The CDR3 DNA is TGCGCCAGCAGCACGTGGGACAGGGTAGACGAGCAGTTCTTC. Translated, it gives CASSTWDRVDEQFF.

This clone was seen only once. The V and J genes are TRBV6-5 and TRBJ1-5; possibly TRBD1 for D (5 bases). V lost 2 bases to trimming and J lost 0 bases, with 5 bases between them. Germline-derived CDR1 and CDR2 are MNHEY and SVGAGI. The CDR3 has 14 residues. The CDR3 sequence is CASSYRGSNQPQHF. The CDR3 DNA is TGTGCCAGCAGTTACAGGGGTAGCAATCAGCCCCAGCATTTT.

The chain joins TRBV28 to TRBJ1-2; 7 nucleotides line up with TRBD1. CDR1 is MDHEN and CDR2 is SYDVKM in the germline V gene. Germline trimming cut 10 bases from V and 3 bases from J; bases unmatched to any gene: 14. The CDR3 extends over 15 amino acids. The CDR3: CATGTRQGADYGYTF. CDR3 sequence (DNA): TGTGCCACCGGCACCCGACAGGGAGCGGACTATGGCTACACCTTC.

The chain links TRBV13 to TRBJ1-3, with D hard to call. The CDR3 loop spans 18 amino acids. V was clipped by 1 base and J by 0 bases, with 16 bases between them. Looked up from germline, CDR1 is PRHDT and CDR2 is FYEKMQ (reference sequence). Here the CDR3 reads CASSLDPQIGFSGNTIYF. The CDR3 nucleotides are TGTGCCAGCAGCTTAGACCCACAGATAGGGTTCTCTGGAAACACCATATATTTT.

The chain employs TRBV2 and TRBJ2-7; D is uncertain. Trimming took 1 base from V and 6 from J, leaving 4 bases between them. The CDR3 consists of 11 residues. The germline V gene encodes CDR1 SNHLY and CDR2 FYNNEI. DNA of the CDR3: TGTGCCAGCAGTGAAGGGGGCGAGCAGTACTTC. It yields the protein CASSEGGEQYF.

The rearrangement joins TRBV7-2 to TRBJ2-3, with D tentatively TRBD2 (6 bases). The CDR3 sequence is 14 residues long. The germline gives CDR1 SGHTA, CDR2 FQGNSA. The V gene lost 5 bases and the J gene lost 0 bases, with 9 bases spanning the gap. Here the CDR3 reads CASSHGGSTDTQYF. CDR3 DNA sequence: TGTGCCAGCAGCCATGGGGGGAGCACAGATACGCAGTATTTT.

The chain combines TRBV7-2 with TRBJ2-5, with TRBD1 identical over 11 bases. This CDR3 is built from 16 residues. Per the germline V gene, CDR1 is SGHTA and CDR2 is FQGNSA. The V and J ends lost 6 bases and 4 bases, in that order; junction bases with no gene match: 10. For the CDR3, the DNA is TGTGCCAGCAGACCTCCCGGACAGGGGGCCGGAGAGACCCAGTACTTC. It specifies CASRPPGQGAGETQYF. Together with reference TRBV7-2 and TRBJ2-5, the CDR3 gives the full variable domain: GAGVSQSPSNKVTEKGKDVELRCDPISGHTALYWYRQSLGQGLEFLIYFQGNSAPDKSGLPSDRFSAERTGGSVSTLTIQRTQQEDSAVYLCASRPPGQGAGETQYFGPGTRLLVL.

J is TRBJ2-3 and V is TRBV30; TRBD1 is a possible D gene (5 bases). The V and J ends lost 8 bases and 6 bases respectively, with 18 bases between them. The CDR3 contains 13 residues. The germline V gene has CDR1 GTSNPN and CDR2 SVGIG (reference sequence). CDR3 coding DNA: TGTGCCGGGCGAGGCAGGGCCCGGGATACGCAGTATTTT. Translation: CAGRGRARDTQYF.